Described below is a single T cell receptor beta chain sequence and its context. The CDR3 end is not reached by the read, which stops 3 residues before it; the germline J gene fills it in. The record originates from a study of T cells in women clearing cervical HPV infection. Produced via immunoSEQ multiplex PCR; TCRdb's table is partial and in-frame only. The table gives 14,000 or so clones; the top ten clones make up less than 25% of it. The CDR3 length is 13 residues. V was cut by 7 bases and J by 3 bases, with 13 bases left in between. Germline V gene lookup returns CDR1 SEHNR and CDR2 FQNEAQ (reference sequence).

The receptor comes from a woman between 18 and 70 years old with a cervical HPV16 infection that either progressed to CIN3+ or cleared (not recorded which). The sample taken for sequencing was blood buffy coat. V gene TRBV7-9 combines with J gene TRBJ2-7; tentative D call: TRBD1 (5 bases). The CDR3 bases that were read are TGTGCCAGCACCCTTCAGGGAAACTACGAG. This encodes CASTLQGNYE. The full CDR3 reads CASTLQGNYEQYF.